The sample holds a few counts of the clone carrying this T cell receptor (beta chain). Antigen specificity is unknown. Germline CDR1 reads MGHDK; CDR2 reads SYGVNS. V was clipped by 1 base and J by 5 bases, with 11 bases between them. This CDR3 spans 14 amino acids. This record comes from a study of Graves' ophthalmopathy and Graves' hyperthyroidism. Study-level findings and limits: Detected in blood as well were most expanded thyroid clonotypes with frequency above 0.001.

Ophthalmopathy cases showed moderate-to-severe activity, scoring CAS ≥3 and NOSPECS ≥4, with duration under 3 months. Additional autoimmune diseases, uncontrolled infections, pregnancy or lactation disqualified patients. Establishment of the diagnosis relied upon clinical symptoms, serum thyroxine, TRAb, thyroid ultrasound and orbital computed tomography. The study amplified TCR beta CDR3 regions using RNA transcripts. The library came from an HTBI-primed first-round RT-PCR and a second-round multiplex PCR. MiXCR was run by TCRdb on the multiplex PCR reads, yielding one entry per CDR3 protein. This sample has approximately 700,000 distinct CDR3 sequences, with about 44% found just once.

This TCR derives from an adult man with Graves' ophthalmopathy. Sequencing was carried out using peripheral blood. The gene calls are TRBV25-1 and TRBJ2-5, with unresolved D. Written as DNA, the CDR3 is TGTGCCAGCAGTGAATTGGGGTTCGGGGAGACCCAGTACTTC. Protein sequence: CASSELGFGETQYF.